The T cell receptor beta chain described here comes from a study of blood T cell repertoires in COVID-19. The CDR3 sequence is 14 residues long. Germline assignment: CDR1 SGHNT and CDR2 YYREEE (reference sequence). Trimming removed 2 bases at V and 10 bases at J, with 16 bases between. Sequencing used immunoSEQ multiplex PCR; TCRdb keeps in-frame clones, though not all of them. This repertoire shows 25,000 to 30,000 clones, around 92% found once; its top ten account for around 0.8%. The sequence derives from a woman between 65 and 79 years old with COVID-19, enrolled during active disease. The sequencing input was peripheral blood. This rearrangement joins TRBV5-4 to TRBJ2-1; tentatively, D is TRBD2 (7 bases). CDR3 DNA: TGTGCCAGCAGCTTAGGGGGAGGGACCCGGGAGCAGTTCTTC. Translating gives CASSLGGGTREQFF.